This is a list of T cell receptor beta chains from one sample in a study of control samples from healthy donors and cancer patients. Here immunoSEQ multiplex PCR was the method, and the copy in TCRdb shows in-frame clones only, minus some. The table records under 200,000 clones, about 93% of them present only once. Source material: blood. Source of these receptors: a woman in her twenties or thirties in good health. CDR3s include the opening cysteine and the closing phenylalanine or tryptophan. Fields, in order: clone size, J gene, V gene, D gene, CDR3 protein, CDR3 DNA. A D gene is named only where the DNA matches it firmly. Clone size is shown for a subset of rows, as once, few, many or a class of expanded clone.

>NA|TRBJ2-5|TRBV14|NA
CASSQEGRAVSETQYF
TGTGCCAGCAGCCAAGAAGGGCGGGCAGTCTCGGAGACCCAGTACTTC
>NA|TRBJ2-7|TRBV5-1|TRBD1
CASSQGTGPAYEQYF
TGCGCCAGCAGCCAAGGGACAGGCCCTGCCTACGAGCAGTACTTC
>NA|TRBJ1-1|TRBV19|NA
CASSIGRQVNTEAFF
TGTGCCAGTAGTATCGGTCGACAGGTTAACACTGAAGCTTTCTTT
>NA|TRBJ2-7|TRBV12-3/TRBV12-4|NA
CASSFSGYYEQYF
TGTGCCAGCAGTTTTTCCGGATACTACGAGCAGTACTTC
>NA|TRBJ2-7|TRBV4-3|NA
CASSQEPTQAGSAYEQYF
TGCGCCAGCAGCCAAGAGCCCACCCAAGCGGGTTCTGCCTACGAGCAGTACTTC
>NA|TRBJ2-3|TRBV21-1|NA
CASSKVSLVKGLRTDTQYF
TGTGCCAGCAGCAAAGTTAGCCTAGTGAAGGGGCTCCGCACAGATACGCAGTATTTT
>NA|TRBJ2-2|TRBV5-1|TRBD2
CASSRPGLAGVSGELFF
TGCGCCAGCAGCCGTCCGGGACTAGCGGGAGTCAGCGGGGAGCTGTTTTTT
>NA|TRBJ2-7|TRBV7-2|NA
CASSLGRAYEQYF
TGTGCCAGCAGCTTAGGGCGCGCTTACGAGCAGTACTTC
>NA|TRBJ2-5|TRBV5-1|NA
CASSLEMPKETQYF
TGCGCCAGCAGCTTGGAAATGCCTAAAGAGACCCAGTACTTC
>NA|TRBJ1-5|TRBV4-1|TRBD1
CASSQRTGGGQPQHF
TGCGCCAGCAGCCAAAGGACAGGGGGTGGACAGCCCCAGCATTTT
>NA|TRBJ2-7|TRBV6-5|NA
CASQGLPSYEQYF
TGTGCCAGCCAAGGGCTGCCCTCCTACGAGCAGTACTTC
>few|TRBJ2-3|TRBV6-4|TRBD2
CASSVAGDSTDTQYF
TGTGCCAGCAGTGTAGCGGGAGATAGCACAGATACGCAGTATTTT
>NA|TRBJ1-6|TRBV2|TRBD1
CASLEDRGGSPLHF
TGTGCCAGCTTGGAAGACAGGGGCGGTTCACCCCTCCACTTT
>NA|TRBJ2-7|TRBV6-5|NA
CASSYGGGGGYEQYF
TGTGCCAGCAGTTACGGGGGGGGCGGCGGCTACGAGCAGTACTTC
>once|TRBJ2-2|TRBV29-1|NA
CSVDEALTGELFF
TGCAGCGTTGATGAAGCGTTGACCGGGGAGCTGTTTTTT